This TCR beta chain was recorded in a study of blood T cell repertoires in COVID-19. Background on the study: The United States, Italy and Spain provided the acute and convalescent COVID-19 samples.

Libraries were prepared by immunoSEQ multiplex PCR; TCRdb keeps only in-frame clonotypes and omits some of them. This table holds 200,000 to 250,000 clones, about 88% found once. The CDR3 runs to 13 residues. V dropped 4 bases and J dropped 4 bases, with 10 bases sitting between them. Germline CDR1 LNHDA, CDR2 SQIVND (reference sequence). Sequencing input: peripheral blood. The V gene is TRBV19, the J gene TRBJ2-5; a possible D gene is TRBD1 (5 bases). This receptor was obtained from a woman aged 45-59 years with COVID-19, enrolled during active disease. The CDR3 coding sequence is TGTGCCAGTAGTACCTGGGGCGGAGAGACCCAGTACTTC. Its translation: CASSTWGGETQYF.